One sample yielded the 25 T cell receptor beta chains listed below, sequenced in a study of cytomegalovirus exposure and HLA in healthy donors. Produced via immunoSEQ multiplex PCR; TCRdb's table is partial and in-frame only. The repertoire has 130,000 or so clones, roughly 90% of them found once; the top ten carry about 3.7%. Sequenced material: PBMCs. All receptors come from a man aged 25-45 years in good health and CMV-seronegative.

The J gene is TRBJ1-5, the V gene TRBV6-5; D call uncertain. V was trimmed by 5 bases and J by 7 bases, leaving 12 bases between them. The germline gives CDR1 MNHEY, CDR2 SVGAGI. This CDR3 has 13 residues. The CDR3 here is CASSPREWQPQHF. The DNA for the CDR3 is TGTGCCAGCAGTCCCCGCGAGTGGCAGCCCCAGCATTTT.

V is TRBV27 and J is TRBJ2-3, with TRBD1 as a possible D gene (6 bases). The ends were cut back, 6 bases at V and 2 bases at J, with 12 bases in the middle. CDR1 is MNHEY and CDR2 is SMNVEV in the germline V gene (reference sequence). The CDR3 covers 14 residues. CDR3 bases: TGTGCCAGCAGGTGGGCAGGGGTCACAGATACGCAGTATTTT. Amino acid sequence: CASRWAGVTDTQYF.

This rearrangement joins TRBV19 to TRBJ1-4; D is perhaps TRBD1 (6 bases). The CDR3 is made up of 14 amino acids. Deletions cut 11 bases from V and 5 bases from J, with 18 bases between. Germline V lookup: CDR1 LNHDA, CDR2 SQIVND (reference sequence). CDR3: CASADSLSNEKLFF. For the CDR3, the DNA is TGTGCCTCCGCGGACAGTCTTTCGAATGAAAAACTGTTTTTT.

This rearrangement joins TRBV7-9 to TRBJ2-4; D is unresolved. The CDR3 runs 14 residues. The V end was cut by 2 bases, the J end by 7 bases, with 12 bases between. The germline CDR1 and CDR2 sequences are SEHNR and FQNEAQ (reference sequence). The CDR3 sequence: CASSLSASNNIQYF. The CDR3 nucleotides are TGTGCCAGCAGCTTATCCGCGTCGAATAACATTCAGTACTTC.

The chain couples TRBV18 to TRBJ2-7, with TRBD1 as a possible D gene (6 bases). The CDR3 loop spans 16 amino acids. Between the trimmed V and J ends, which lost 0 bases and 6 bases, there was a span of 18 bases. Germline CDR1 and CDR2: KGHSH and LQKENI. Here the CDR3 reads CASSPPATGGLGEQYF. In nucleotides, the CDR3 is TGTGCCAGCTCACCACCGGCGACAGGTGGCCTTGGCGAGCAGTACTTC. Supplemented by reference TRBV18 and TRBJ2-7, the full variable domain reads NAGVMQNPRHLVRRRGQEARLRCSPMKGHSHVYWYRQLPEEGLKFMVYLQKENIIDESGMPKERFSAEFPKEGPSILRIQQVVRGDSAAYFCASSPPATGGLGEQYFGPGTRLTVT.

This clone was counted between two and nine times. The chain carries TRBV6-4 and TRBJ2-2, with 8 nucleotides matching TRBD1. J lost 7 bases, V lost 0 bases, and 7 bases had no gene match. The CDR3 extends over 16 amino acids. Germline CDR1 reads MRHNA; CDR2 reads SNTAGT. This chain's CDR3 is CASSDSGQGFIGELFF. In nucleotides, the CDR3 is TGTGCCAGCAGTGACTCTGGACAGGGATTTATCGGGGAGCTGTTTTTT.

The chain joins TRBV6-1 to TRBJ1-5; 7 nucleotides align to TRBD1. With 8 bases clipped from V and 0 bases from J, the junction kept 4 bases outside the gene matches. CDR1 MNHNS and CDR2 SASEGT come from the germline V gene. This CDR3 is 14 amino acids long. CDR3 nucleotide sequence: TGTGCCAGCGACAGGGCGGATAGCAATCAGCCCCAGCATTTT. Protein product: CASDRADSNQPQHF.

The chain uses TRBV5-1 and TRBJ2-5, with 13 bases identical to TRBD2. V was clipped by 3 bases and J by 0 bases; unmatched bases: 2. Germline-derived CDR1 and CDR2 are SGHRS and YFSETQ. This CDR3 region has 16 residues. The CDR3 region is CASSSGLAGYQETQYF. The CDR3 coding sequence is TGCGCCAGCAGCTCGGGACTAGCGGGGTACCAAGAGACCCAGTACTTC.

The chain is built from TRBV29-1 and TRBJ1-1; D is ambiguous. V was trimmed by 1 base and J by 8 bases, leaving 11 bases between them. The CDR3 is 12 residues long. Germline V CDR1 and CDR2: SQVTM, ANQGSEA. The CDR3 DNA sequence: TGCAGCGTTGAAGGTCAGAAACCCGAAGCTTTCTTT. Amino acid sequence: CSVEGQKPEAFF.

The V call is TRBV5-4, the J call TRBJ2-1; 9 positions match TRBD1. Trimming cost V 4 bases and J 7 bases; bases outside gene matches: 6. Germline V gene lookup returns CDR1 SGHNT and CDR2 YYREEE (reference sequence). The CDR3 spans 14 residues. The CDR3 sequence: CASSIGQGRNEQFF. The CDR3 nucleotides read TGTGCCAGCAGCATCGGACAGGGGAGGAATGAGCAGTTCTTC. Full variable domain (remainder filled in from reference TRBV5-4 and TRBJ2-1): ETGVTQSPTHLIKTRGQQVTLRCSSQSGHNTVSWYQQALGQGPQFIFQYYREEENGRGNFPPRFSGLQFPNYSSELNVNALELDDSALYLCASSIGQGRNEQFFGPGTRLTVL.

This sequence joins TRBV9 and TRBJ1-6, with 9 nucleotides matching TRBD1. This CDR3 comprises 16 residues. Germline V lookup: CDR1 SGDLS, CDR2 YYNGEE. The trim removed 3 bases at V and 8 bases at J, leaving 9 bases unmatched. This CDR3 is CASSERTGEDDSPLHF. The CDR3 DNA sequence: TGTGCCAGCAGCGAGCGGACAGGGGAAGATGATTCACCCCTCCACTTT.

The chain combines TRBV7-9 with TRBJ2-3; D is perhaps TRBD1 (6 bases). Trimming left V 6 bases short and J 0 bases short, with 13 bases between. This CDR3 is built from 15 residues. Germline-derived CDR1 and CDR2 are SEHNR and FQNEAQ (reference sequence). CDR3 DNA: TGTGCCAGCAGTCTATCCCAGGGGAGCACAGATACGCAGTATTTT. Amino acids: CASSLSQGSTDTQYF.

The rearrangement uses TRBV4-3 and TRBJ2-7; a weak D match, TRBD1 (5 bases). The CDR3 is 14 residues long. CDR1 is LGHNA, CDR2 YSLEER, per germline. V lost 2 bases to trimming and J lost 4 bases, with 12 bases between them. The CDR3 DNA follows: TGCGCCAGCAGCCAACTGACAGAAAGTTACGAGCAGTACTTC. Translation gives CASSQLTESYEQYF.

This clone was seen more than once but under ten times. The gene calls are TRBV19 and TRBJ2-1, with 12 bases matching TRBD1. Germline V gene data show CDR1 as LNHDA and CDR2 as SQIVND (reference sequence). V was pared by 6 bases and J by 14 bases, with 8 bases of the junction left unmatched. The CDR3 consists of 13 residues. In DNA, the CDR3 is TGTGCCAGTAGATCCGGGACAGGGGGCCGGGAGTTCTTC. It translates to CASRSGTGGREFF.

The V and J genes are TRBV21-1 and TRBJ1-5. TRBV21-1 is an annotated pseudogene. CDR3 length equals 16 residues. The CDR3 spells CASSKASTVSGQPQHF. The CDR3 nucleotides are TGTGCCAGCAGCAAAGCATCAACAGTTAGCGGGCAGCCCCAGCATTTT.

The chain has TRBV5-6 and TRBJ1-6; TRBD1 is a possible D gene (6 bases). CDR1 is SGHDT, CDR2 YYEEEE, per germline. The CDR3 is 14 residues long. V was trimmed by 2 bases and J by 9 bases, leaving 12 bases between them. The CDR3 bases are TGTGCCAGCAGCTTTCAGGGGTGGAGTTCACCCCTCCACTTT. Protein sequence: CASSFQGWSSPLHF.

This chain uses TRBV15 with TRBJ1-4; 7 bases are shared with TRBD1. V shed 0 bases and J 8 bases; nucleotides not matched to a gene: 12. This CDR3 spans 17 amino acids. CDR1 is LNHNV and CDR2 is YYDKDF in the germline V gene (reference sequence). For the CDR3, the DNA is TGTGCCACCAGCAGAGATCGAAGGGGCAGGGGGTTGGAAAAACTGTTTTTT. Its protein is CATSRDRRGRGLEKLFF.

The chain employs TRBV28 and TRBJ1-6, with D possibly matching TRBD1 (5 bases). V was cut by 8 bases and J by 7 bases, with 12 bases left in between. Germline values: CDR1 MDHEN, CDR2 SYDVKM. The CDR3 sequence is 13 residues long. Here the CDR3 DNA reads TGTGCCAGCGATGGGGGAGGAAATTCACCCCTCCACTTT. It yields the protein CASDGGGNSPLHF.

This clone was seen a single time. V usage is TRBV2 and J usage is TRBJ1-2, with D hard to call. Deletions cut 8 bases from V and 1 base from J, with 5 bases between. Per the germline V gene, CDR1 is SNHLY and CDR2 is FYNNEI. This CDR3 is built from 11 residues. This CDR3 is CASLGNYGYTF. The CDR3 DNA is TGTGCCAGCCTCGGTAACTATGGCTACACCTTC.

The rearrangement uses TRBV4-1 and TRBJ2-2, with 9 bases that match TRBD1. Per germline, CDR1 MGHRA and CDR2 YSYEKL. The V and J ends lost 4 bases and 3 bases, in that order; junction bases with no gene match: 12. The CDR3 has 18 amino acids. The CDR3 coding sequence is TGCGCCAGCAGCCTTGACCCCGACAGGGGGTTGGACACCGGGGAGCTGTTTTTT. It specifies CASSLDPDRGLDTGELFF.

To note about this clone: The same CDR3 can be traced to other DNA sequences in this sample. This sequence joins TRBV4-1 and TRBJ2-5; 7 bases align to TRBD2. J was trimmed by 5 bases and V by 0 bases; bases with no gene match: 3. The length of the CDR3 is 14 residues. CDR1 and CDR2 from the germline V gene are MGHRA and YSYEKL. The CDR3 DNA reads TGCGCCAGCAGCCAAGAGGGTAGCGGGGAGACCCAGTACTTC. Amino acid sequence: CASSQEGSGETQYF.

The chain uses TRBV28 and TRBJ2-1; 15 nucleotides line up with TRBD2. The CDR3 loop spans 16 amino acids. Germline lookup yields CDR1 MDHEN and CDR2 SYDVKM. The V segment lost 6 bases and the J segment 8 bases; nucleotides outside the gene matches: 8. The CDR3 DNA sequence: TGTGCCAGCAGCAAACCGGGACTAGCGGGGGGCTATGAGCAGTTCTTC. Its translation: CASSKPGLAGGYEQFF.

This CDR3 reads CASSSPSWTGPGELFF. As DNA, the CDR3 is TGTGCCAGCAGTTCCCCATCTTGGACAGGCCCCGGGGAGCTGTTTTTT. The chain links TRBV28 to TRBJ2-2, with 7 bases fitting TRBD1. Germline V lookup: CDR1 MDHEN, CDR2 SYDVKM. This CDR3 has 16 amino acids. V lost 4 bases to trimming and J lost 6 bases; unmatched junction nucleotides: 11.

This clone was counted a single time. The V gene is TRBV4-1, the J gene TRBJ2-3; no firm D call. This CDR3 comprises 15 residues. Germline lookup yields CDR1 MGHRA and CDR2 YSYEKL. The ends were cut back, 4 bases at V and 6 bases at J, with 17 bases in the middle. The CDR3: CASSLLLNTPDTQYF. DNA of the CDR3: TGCGCCAGCAGCCTACTACTGAACACACCGGATACGCAGTATTTT.

V gene TRBV14 combines with J gene TRBJ1-1; D is unresolved. V lost 1 base and J 4 bases, leaving 13 bases between the germline ends. Germline CDR1 is SGHDN and CDR2 is FVKESK. The CDR3 spans 15 residues. For the CDR3, the DNA is TGTGCCAGCAGCCAAGGACCGTTCACGGGCACTGAAGCTTTCTTT. It specifies CASSQGPFTGTEAFF.